Following are 21 T cell receptor beta chains from one sample sequenced in a study of blood T cell repertoires in COVID-19. The data were produced by immunoSEQ multiplex PCR, yet TCRdb's version contains in-frame clones alone and is incomplete. The table has fewer than 110,000 clones, 65% to 80% seen once. Sequencing was done on a sample of peripheral blood. These receptors all come from a man in his 70s with acute or convalescent COVID-19.

The genes are TRBV27 and TRBJ2-2; 8 positions match TRBD2. CDR1 and CDR2 (germline): MNHEY, SMNVEV (reference sequence). The CDR3 covers 16 residues. J was trimmed by 5 bases and V by 6 bases; bases with no gene match: 11. Written as DNA, the CDR3 is TGTGCCAGCAGCCTGGGTTCGGGGGGGCCGACCGGGGAGCTGTTTTTT. Translated: CASSLGSGGPTGELFF.

V and J are TRBV4-1 and TRBJ2-4; D perhaps matches TRBD2 (5 bases). CDR1 MGHRA and CDR2 YSYEKL come from the germline V gene. The V gene lost 1 base and the J gene lost 3 bases, with 10 bases spanning the gap. CDR3 length: 15 amino acids. Here the CDR3 DNA reads TGCGCCAGCAGCCAAGCTCTCGGGATCAAAAACATTCAGTACTTC. Translating gives CASSQALGIKNIQYF.

This clone was seen only once. The chain carries TRBV5-1 and TRBJ2-1, with D perhaps TRBD1 (6 bases). The CDR3 has 15 amino acids. CDR1 is SGHRS and CDR2 is YFSETQ in the germline V gene. V lost 4 bases, J lost 1 base, and 12 bases lay in between. Here the CDR3 reads CASSLDSPSYNEQFF. The CDR3 nucleotides read TGCGCCAGCAGCCTGGACAGTCCTTCCTACAATGAGCAGTTCTTC.

The rearrangement links TRBV7-9 to TRBJ2-7; possible D gene TRBD2, 5 bases. Looked up from germline, CDR1 is SEHNR and CDR2 is FQNEAQ (reference sequence). Trimming stripped 8 bases from V and 3 bases from J, with 20 bases between. The CDR3 is made up of 15 amino acids. The CDR3: CASQPREGRFYEQYF. CDR3 in DNA: TGTGCCAGCCAGCCCCGGGAAGGAAGGTTCTACGAGCAGTACTTC.

The chain couples TRBV12-3 or TRBV12-4 to TRBJ1-1; D unclear. The CDR3 contains 11 residues. The V end was cut by 1 base, the J end by 13 bases, with 10 bases between. CDR3 nucleotides: TGTGCCAGCAGTTTAGACTCAAGGAGTTTCTTT. Its translation: CASSLDSRSFF.

This chain joins TRBV7-9 and TRBJ2-3; D is uncertain. V lost 2 bases and J 2 bases, leaving 5 bases between the germline ends. Germline V gives CDR1 SEHNR, CDR2 FQNEAQ (reference sequence). The CDR3 loop spans 13 amino acids. CDR3 region: CASSLPYTDTQYF. CDR3 DNA: TGTGCCAGCAGCTTACCCTACACAGATACGCAGTATTTT.

The CDR3 DNA sequence: TGCGCCAGCAGTCAATCGTGGGGACAGGGCAATCAGCCCCAGCATTTT. It encodes CASSQSWGQGNQPQHF. The V call is TRBV23-1, the J call TRBJ1-5; TRBD1 matches at 8 bases. TRBV23-1 is assigned to the ORF class and has an uncertain function. V shed 0 bases and J 2 bases; nucleotides not matched to a gene: 3. The CDR3 has 16 residues.

This clone has only one observation. The chain is built from TRBV18 and TRBJ2-3; 7 positions agree with TRBD1. Germline assignment: CDR1 KGHSH and CDR2 LQKENI. This CDR3 comprises 16 residues. The ends lost 5 bases at V and 1 base at J; junction bases unmatched: 9. The CDR3 DNA is TGTGCCAGCTCATGGTCAACCGGGACAGGCACAGATACGCAGTATTTT. Translated: CASSWSTGTGTDTQYF. Filled out from reference TRBV18 and TRBJ2-3, the complete variable domain reads NAGVMQNPRHLVRRRGQEARLRCSPMKGHSHVYWYRQLPEEGLKFMVYLQKENIIDESGMPKERFSAEFPKEGPSILRIQQVVRGDSAAYFCASSWSTGTGTDTQYFGPGTRLTVL.

This chain uses TRBV10-1 with TRBJ1-6; D not resolved. The germline V and J ends were trimmed by 0 bases and 8 bases, with 5 bases remaining between them. The CDR3 loop spans 13 amino acids. Germline CDR1 reads WNHNN; CDR2 reads SYGVQD (reference sequence). The CDR3 DNA reads TGCGCCAGCAGTGAGTCGCTAGATTCACCCCTCCACTTT. It yields the protein CASSESLDSPLHF.

This chain connects TRBV3-1 (or the pseudogene TRBV3-2) to TRBJ2-7, with TRBD2 as a possible D gene (6 bases). Germline V gene lookup returns CDR1 LGHDT and CDR2 YNNKEL (reference sequence). The CDR3 has 14 amino acids. Trimming cost V 4 bases and J 4 bases, with 14 bases left between them. This chain's CDR3 is CASSPSPGGYEQYF. The CDR3 DNA reads TGTGCCAGCAGCCCCTCTCCCGGAGGGTACGAGCAGTACTTC.

The count of this clone is one. This CDR3 reads CARGQIPYNYGYTF. CDR3 bases: TGCGCCAGGGGACAGATCCCCTATAACTATGGCTACACCTTC. The chain carries TRBV5-1 and TRBJ1-2; 7 bases map to TRBD1. The junction had 8 bases not matched to a gene; V was cut back by 8 bases and J by 1 base. CDR3 length: 14 residues. Germline V CDR1 and CDR2: SGHRS, YFSETQ. The full variable domain, its missing parts supplied by reference TRBV5-1 and TRBJ1-2, is KAGVTQTPRYLIKTRGQQVTLSCSPISGHRSVSWYQQTPGQGLQFLFEYFSETQRNKGNFPGRFSGRQFSNSRSEMNVSTLELGDSALYLCARGQIPYNYGYTFGSGTRLTVV.

V usage is TRBV5-6 and J usage is TRBJ1-3; D uncertain. Deletions cut 0 bases from V and 2 bases from J, with 6 bases between. The length of the CDR3 is 14 residues. Germline assignment: CDR1 SGHDT and CDR2 YYEEEE. The CDR3 DNA is TGTGCCAGCAGCTTGGTAACAGCTGGAAACACCATATATTTT. Translating it yields CASSLVTAGNTIYF.

The rearrangement uses TRBV2 and TRBJ1-2, with D possibly TRBD1 on 5 matching bases. V dropped 3 bases and J dropped 8 bases, with 13 bases sitting between them. The CDR3 is 13 residues long. The germline V gene has CDR1 SNHLY and CDR2 FYNNEI. CDR3 protein: CASSEGTLGGYTF. As DNA, the CDR3 is TGTGCCAGCAGTGAGGGGACTCTGGGGGGCTACACCTTC. Looking up the rest from reference TRBV2 and TRBJ1-2 gives the full variable domain: EPEVTQTPSHQVTQMGQEVILRCVPISNHLYFYWYRQILGQKVEFLVSFYNNEISEKSEIFDDQFSVERPDGSNFTLKIRSTKLEDSAMYFCASSEGTLGGYTFGSGTRLTVV.

The chain has TRBV6-2 or TRBV6-3 and TRBJ2-1, with D maybe TRBD1 (5 bases). Germline CDR1 and CDR2: MNHEY and SVGEGT. CDR3 length: 14 amino acids. V was clipped by 2 bases and J by 2 bases, with 7 bases between them. The DNA for the CDR3 is TGTGCCAGCAGTTACGTGACAGCCTACAATGAGCAGTTCTTC. Translating gives CASSYVTAYNEQFF.

The chain recombines TRBV5-6 with TRBJ1-5; D is possibly TRBD1 (6 bases). Trimming cost V 1 base and J 2 bases, with 10 bases left between them. Germline V gives CDR1 SGHDT, CDR2 YYEEEE. The CDR3 has 15 amino acids. CDR3 residues: CASSLSSGGNQPQHF. In DNA form, the CDR3 reads TGTGCCAGCAGCTTGTCATCAGGGGGCAATCAGCCCCAGCATTTT.

This chain joins TRBV11-3 and TRBJ2-7, with 9 bases matching TRBD1. J lost 5 bases, V lost 5 bases, and 10 bases had no gene match. Looked up from germline, CDR1 is SGHNT and CDR2 is YENEEA. The CDR3 totals 15 residues. The CDR3 DNA follows: TGTGCCAGCAGCGCTAAGGGGACAGGGATCAACGAGCAGTACTTC. Amino acid sequence: CASSAKGTGINEQYF.

In this sample, this clone turned up a few times. V is TRBV19 and J is TRBJ2-7; D perhaps matches TRBD2 (7 bases). The germline gives CDR1 LNHDA, CDR2 SQIVND (reference sequence). V lost 3 bases and J lost 3, with 18 bases in between. The CDR3 runs 16 residues. CDR3 bases: TGTGCCAGTAGTATTCGGGCCGGGGGGCCCATCTACGAGCAGTACTTC. The encoded protein is CASSIRAGGPIYEQYF.

The chain uses TRBV18 and TRBJ1-2; 8 bases line up with TRBD1. Losses at the gene ends were 3 bases for V and 4 bases for J; bases not matched to a gene: 10. Looked up from germline, CDR1 is KGHSH and CDR2 is LQKENI. The CDR3 has 16 residues. CDR3 protein: CASSPTAQTGAYGYTF. CDR3 bases: TGTGCCAGCTCACCGACGGCCCAGACAGGGGCCTATGGCTACACCTTC.

In this sample, this clone turned up once. The chain joins TRBV5-1 to TRBJ2-1; 13 positions match TRBD2. The CDR3 is 18 amino acids. Germline values: CDR1 SGHRS, CDR2 YFSETQ. V trimming: 4 bases; J trimming: 0 bases; junction bases outside the gene matches: 7. The DNA of the CDR3 is TGCGCCAGCAGCCTGACTAGCGGGGGGTTTAGCTCCTACAATGAGCAGTTCTTC. This translates into CASSLTSGGFSSYNEQFF.

The rearrangement joins TRBV6-1 to TRBJ2-5; D is unclear. Trimming removed 2 bases at V and 2 bases at J, with 6 bases between. Germline loops: CDR1 MNHNS, CDR2 SASEGT. The CDR3 covers 13 residues. The CDR3 sequence is CASSELAQETQYF. The CDR3 nucleotides are TGTGCCAGCAGTGAATTGGCACAAGAGACCCAGTACTTC.

The chain couples TRBV2 to TRBJ1-2; D is possibly TRBD1 (5 bases). The CDR3 covers 12 residues. V was shortened by 8 bases and J by 1 base, with 8 bases between the two germline ends. The germline V gene has CDR1 SNHLY and CDR2 FYNNEI. The CDR3 region has the DNA TGTGCCAGCCTCCAGGGTAACTATGGCTACACCTTC. This sequence encodes CASLQGNYGYTF.